The clone carrying this TCR beta chain was seen more than once but under ten times. The CDR3 extends over 23 amino acids. Germline CDR1 MNHNS, CDR2 SASEGT. V was clipped by 3 bases and J by 3 bases; unmatched bases: 23. RNA transcripts yielded amplified TCR beta CDR3 regions. With the HTBI primer set, the TCR CDR3 went through a first round of RT-PCR. One entry per CDR3 protein results from TCRdb running MiXCR on the multiplex PCR reads. The sample lists 300,000 to 400,000 distinct CDR3 sequences; around 23% were seen once. Graves' hyperthyroidism qualified as stable when ophthalmopathy did not progress within 18 months. Investigators excluded patients with uncontrolled infection, other autoimmune disease, pregnancy or lactation. Clinical symptoms, serum thyroxine, TRAb, thyroid ultrasound and orbital computed tomography informed diagnoses. The record originates from a study of T cells in Graves' hyperthyroidism and ophthalmopathy.

Sequenced material: blood. V is TRBV6-1 and J is TRBJ2-2; the match to TRBD2 covers 12 bases. This receptor was identified in a woman between 50 and 59 years old with Graves' hyperthyroidism. DNA for the CDR3: TGTGCCAGCAGTGAGCTGGACAGCGGAGTCCCCCGGGGACTAGCGGGCTACACCGGGGAGCTGTTTTTT. It encodes CASSELDSGVPRGLAGYTGELFF.